Each of the 28 T cell receptor beta chains below was sequenced from the same sample in a study of blood T cells in healthy people across ages. A second roughly 6 to 12 cycle PCR used barcoded and J-beta primers. TCRdb ran MiXCR on the 5' RACE reads and lists one entry per CDR3 protein. The sample lists 1.5 million to 1.9 million distinct CDR3 sequences; 35% to 45% were seen once. The sequencing input was blood. These receptors came from a woman under 30 in good health.

The table lists this clonotype with a few counts. The V gene is TRBV4-3, the J gene TRBJ2-3; TRBD2 matches at 8 bases. Trimming cost V 1 base and J 0 bases; bases outside gene matches: 6. CDR3 length: 17 residues. CDR1 is LGHNA, CDR2 YSLEER, per germline. CDR3 loop: CASSQARASGSTDTQYF. The DNA for the CDR3 is TGCGCCAGCAGCCAAGCGAGGGCTAGCGGGAGCACAGATACGCAGTATTTT.

The chain employs TRBV20-1 and TRBJ2-1; 11 bases agree with TRBD2. CDR3 length: 17 residues. The V and J ends lost 3 bases and 2 bases, in that order; junction bases with no gene match: 9. Germline CDR1 DFQATT, CDR2 SNEGSKA (reference sequence). CDR3 protein: CSARGVKGLAAYNEQFF. The CDR3 bases are TGCAGTGCTAGGGGCGTTAAGGGACTAGCGGCCTACAATGAGCAGTTCTTC.

Worth noting for this clonotype: The junction departs from germline at one end; a sequencing error may be responsible. This chain links TRBV6-1 with TRBJ1-3; D is possibly TRBD1 (5 bases). The germline CDR1 and CDR2 sequences are MNHNS and SASEGT. The CDR3 is 16 residues long. The CDR3 protein is CASSEVGVLSGNTIYF. The CDR3 coding sequence is TGTGCCAGCAGCGAAGTGGGGGTCCTCTCTGGAAACACCATATATTTT.

This clonotype appeared a few times. The genes are TRBV9 and TRBJ2-5; 10 bases line up with TRBD2. The CDR3 contains 16 residues. J was trimmed by 1 base and V by 2 bases; bases with no gene match: 5. Germline V gene lookup returns CDR1 SGDLS and CDR2 YYNGEE. The DNA for the CDR3 is TGTGCCAGCAGCGTTCGGGGACTAGCGATCCAAGAGACCCAGTACTTC. Protein product: CASSVRGLAIQETQYF.

The rearrangement links TRBV2 to TRBJ2-1, with a possible D match to TRBD1 (6 bases). V lost 6 bases and J 6 bases, leaving 9 bases between the germline ends. From germline, CDR1 is SNHLY and CDR2 FYNNEI. The CDR3 is 12 residues long. The CDR3 reads CASSTGSNEQFF. The CDR3 nucleotides are TGTGCCAGCAGCACAGGGAGCAATGAGCAGTTCTTC.

This sequence joins TRBV4-1 and TRBJ1-2, with a tentative D call TRBD1 (6 bases). V gave up 0 bases and J gave up 7 bases, with 12 bases separating them. CDR3 size: 14 residues. In germline, CDR1 is MGHRA, CDR2 YSYEKL. The CDR3, as DNA: TGCGCCAGCAGCCAAGATCGGGGCAGGGGTGGCTACACCTTC. Its translation: CASSQDRGRGGYTF.

A remark on this clonotype: A read error may account for a junction end that differs from germline. The rearrangement links TRBV7-2 to TRBJ2-3, with 7 bases matching TRBD2. Germline V gene data show CDR1 as SGHTA and CDR2 as FQGNSA. The CDR3 runs 17 residues. The CDR3 DNA follows: TGTCCCAGCAGCTTAGCCCCAGCGGGGCCGAGCACAGATACGCAGTATTTT. This encodes CPSSLAPAGPSTDTQYF.

This rearrangement joins TRBV7-3 to TRBJ2-1; D is possibly TRBD2 (6 bases). Germline values: CDR1 SGHTA, CDR2 FQGTGA. The CDR3 totals 15 residues. Trimming pared 1 base from V and 8 bases from J, leaving 15 bases between. CDR3 in DNA: TGTGCCAGCAGCTTAAATCGGGACTTTATCCATGAGCAGTTCTTC. Protein sequence: CASSLNRDFIHEQFF.

The chain combines TRBV12-3 or TRBV12-4 with TRBJ2-1, with D perhaps TRBD2 (6 bases). Deletions cut 5 bases from V and 2 bases from J, with 16 bases between. The CDR3 is made up of 16 amino acids. CDR3 loop: CASSTLPGVPYNEQFF. In DNA form, the CDR3 reads TGTGCCAGCAGTACCCTTCCGGGGGTCCCCTACAATGAGCAGTTCTTC.

The chain recombines TRBV2 with TRBJ2-1, with D perhaps given as TRBD1 or TRBD2 (5 bases each). The germline gives CDR1 SNHLY, CDR2 FYNNEI. This CDR3 is built from 12 residues. V lost 8 bases and J lost 8, with 13 bases in between. The CDR3 loop reads CASDFEGYEQFF. In DNA form, the CDR3 reads TGTGCCAGCGACTTCGAGGGGTATGAGCAGTTCTTC. The full variable domain, with the rest looked up from reference TRBV2 and TRBJ2-1, is EPEVTQTPSHQVTQMGQEVILRCVPISNHLYFYWYRQILGQKVEFLVSFYNNEISEKSEIFDDQFSVERPDGSNFTLKIRSTKLEDSAMYFCASDFEGYEQFFGPGTRLTVL.

Only one count was recorded for this clonotype. The chain employs TRBV7-9 and TRBJ2-3; no reliable D call. The V end was cut by 1 base, the J end by 2 bases, with 10 bases between. Germline V gene sequence: CDR1 SEHNR, CDR2 FQNEAQ (reference sequence). The CDR3 has 15 residues. The CDR3 DNA sequence: TGTGCCAGCAGCTTAGATCTCTTCTCCACAGATACGCAGTATTTT. The encoded protein is CASSLDLFSTDTQYF.

The rearrangement links TRBV4-2 to TRBJ2-1; 12 positions agree with TRBD2. Looked up from germline, CDR1 is LGHNA and CDR2 is YNFKEQ. The trim removed 0 bases at V and 5 bases at J, leaving 11 bases unmatched. The CDR3 has 19 residues. The CDR3 region is CASSQDLLAGGRGHNEQFF. CDR3 in DNA: TGTGCCAGCAGCCAAGATCTCCTAGCGGGAGGGAGGGGACACAATGAGCAGTTCTTC.

This clonotype appeared many times. J is TRBJ2-1 and V is TRBV6-6; D remains ambiguous. CDR1 and CDR2 (germline): MNHNY, SVGAGI (reference sequence). The CDR3 consists of 11 residues. Trimming took off 2 bases at V and 6 bases at J, with 2 bases between the two ends. The CDR3 bases are TGTGCCAGCAGTTACAGCAATGAGCAGTTCTTC. Its protein product is CASSYSNEQFF.

J is TRBJ2-7 and V is TRBV20-1, with TRBD2 matching 15 bases. With V trimmed by 2 bases and J by 0 bases, 5 bases remained unmatched. This CDR3 contains 17 residues. Germline CDR1 reads DFQATT; CDR2 reads SNEGSKA (reference sequence). CDR3 nucleotide sequence: TGCAGTGCTAGACTAGGACTAGCGGGGGGGAACTCCTACGAGCAGTACTTC. This codes for CSARLGLAGGNSYEQYF.

The chain uses TRBV20-1 and TRBJ2-7; no definite D call. The germline V gene encodes CDR1 DFQATT and CDR2 SNEGSKA (reference sequence). V lost 1 base to trimming and J lost 0 bases, with 13 bases between them. The CDR3 is 15 residues long. The CDR3 reads CSARGAGFSSYEQYF. The CDR3, as DNA: TGCAGTGCTAGAGGGGCCGGGTTTTCCTCCTACGAGCAGTACTTC.

This clonotype showed up just a few times. The V call is TRBV9, the J call TRBJ2-1; 10 nucleotides align to TRBD2. The germline gives CDR1 SGDLS, CDR2 YYNGEE. With V trimmed by 3 bases and J by 9 bases, 6 bases remained unmatched. This CDR3 is 14 amino acids long. The CDR3 DNA follows: TGTGCCAGCAGCGGGAGCGGGGGGGCCTTTGAGCAGTTCTTC. The encoded protein is CASSGSGGAFEQFF.

This clonotype was detected a few times. This chain joins TRBV7-2 and TRBJ2-7; the D gene is possibly TRBD1 (6 bases). Germline V gene sequence: CDR1 SGHTA, CDR2 FQGNSA. This CDR3 contains 14 residues. V was trimmed by 4 bases and J by 0 bases, leaving 10 bases between them. CDR3 region: CASSSQGSSYEQYF. DNA for the CDR3: TGTGCCAGCAGCTCACAGGGAAGCTCCTACGAGCAGTACTTC.

This clonotype was picked up a small number of times. The chain is built from TRBV11-2 and TRBJ2-1; D perhaps matches TRBD1 (5 bases). The V gene lost 0 bases and the J gene lost 6 bases, with 12 bases spanning the gap. Germline CDR1 SGHAT, CDR2 FQNNGV. This CDR3 is 15 amino acids long. DNA of the CDR3: TGTGCCAGCAGCTTAGATGGGGCCATTCTCAATGAGCAGTTCTTC. The encoded protein is CASSLDGAILNEQFF.

The chain combines TRBV29-1 with TRBJ1-1; D is possibly TRBD1 (6 bases). The CDR3 contains 15 residues. V lost 5 bases and J 2 bases, leaving 18 bases between the germline ends. Germline CDR1 SQVTM, CDR2 ANQGSEA. The CDR3 region is CSVTPAGARNTEAFF. DNA for the CDR3: TGCAGCGTTACCCCGGCGGGGGCGCGCAACACTGAAGCTTTCTTT.

V is TRBV30 and J is TRBJ1-2, with 8 nucleotides matching TRBD1. Losses at the gene ends were 3 bases for V and 7 bases for J; bases not matched to a gene: 1. The CDR3 has 11 amino acids. CDR1 and CDR2 (germline): GTSNPN, SVGIG (reference sequence). CDR3 DNA sequence: TGTGCCTGGAGCACAGGGGGTGGCTACACCTTC. Encoded protein: CAWSTGGGYTF.

This clonotype has more than one count but fewer than ten. This rearrangement joins TRBV7-2 to TRBJ2-4, with D maybe TRBD2 (5 bases). Between the trimmed V and J ends, which lost 1 base and 6 bases, there was a span of 16 bases. CDR1 SGHTA and CDR2 FQGNSA come from the germline V gene. This CDR3 has 16 residues. The CDR3 protein is CASSLVWTDRGNIQYF. The CDR3 nucleotides are TGTGCCAGCAGCTTAGTTTGGACGGACCGGGGAAACATTCAGTACTTC.

This chain connects TRBV9 to TRBJ2-3, with D uncertain. Germline CDR1 and CDR2: SGDLS and YYNGEE. Trimming left V 0 bases short and J 0 bases short, with 11 bases between. CDR3 length: 16 amino acids. CDR3 region: CASSVAIFRSTDTQYF. The CDR3 DNA is TGTGCCAGCAGCGTAGCTATATTCCGAAGCACAGATACGCAGTATTTT.

The chain joins TRBV6-1 to TRBJ1-5, with D uncertain. V was pared by 4 bases and J by 4 bases, with 14 bases between. In germline, CDR1 is MNHNS, CDR2 SASEGT. There are 15 residues in the CDR3. CDR3: CASSADTVRNQPQHF. CDR3 bases: TGTGCCAGCAGTGCAGACACCGTACGAAATCAGCCCCAGCATTTT.

This clonotype showed up just a few times. The chain carries TRBV6-2 or TRBV6-3 and TRBJ2-5; 7 nucleotides agree with TRBD2. The CDR3 runs 18 residues. Unmatched junction bases numbered 18, after V lost 6 bases and J lost 2 bases. CDR1 MNHEY and CDR2 SVGEGT come from the germline V gene. The CDR3 loop reads CASRGAPSLRDYQETQYF. The CDR3 DNA is TGTGCCAGCAGAGGGGCCCCCTCCCTCCGGGACTATCAAGAGACCCAGTACTTC.

V is TRBV6-5 and J is TRBJ2-7; possible D gene TRBD2, 6 bases. The CDR3 runs 13 residues. The V end lost 6 bases, the J end lost 3 bases, and 12 bases lay between the germline ends. Germline CDR1 and CDR2: MNHEY and SVGAGI. CDR3 coding DNA: TGTGCCAGCAGCGCACTAGCAGACTACGAGCAGTACTTC. This gives the protein CASSALADYEQYF.

The gene calls are TRBV5-1 and TRBJ2-5; D unresolved. From germline, CDR1 is SGHRS and CDR2 YFSETQ. This CDR3 region has 14 residues. The V end was cut by 4 bases, the J end by 0 bases, with 10 bases between. CDR3 amino acids: CASSPTEHQETQYF. CDR3 DNA: TGCGCCAGCAGCCCAACAGAACACCAAGAGACCCAGTACTTC.

CDR3 loop: CSVDLGLGREKLFF. The CDR3 DNA follows: TGCAGCGTTGATCTCGGCTTAGGCAGGGAAAAACTGTTTTTT. The J gene is TRBJ1-4, the V gene TRBV29-1; D gene uncertain. CDR1 and CDR2 from the germline V gene are SQVTM and ANQGSEA. The CDR3 has 14 residues. Deletions cut 3 bases from V and 8 bases from J, with 16 bases between.

This clonotype was counted between two and nine times. This sequence joins TRBV15 and TRBJ2-7; possibly TRBD2 for D (6 bases). The V gene's germline CDR1 is LNHNV and CDR2 YYDKDF (reference sequence). The CDR3 runs 17 residues. The V gene lost 5 bases and the J gene lost 6 bases, with 26 bases spanning the gap. CDR3 in amino acids: CATSSLGELAVLGEQYF. The CDR3 nucleotides read TGTGCCACCAGCTCCCTTGGGGAACTAGCCGTTCTCGGCGAGCAGTACTTC.